This TCR beta chain was recovered during a study of siplizumab effects on memory and regulatory T cells. Sequencing was performed with immunoSEQ multiplex PCR; in TCRdb, only in-frame clones are kept and a portion is missing. The sample lists approximately 100,000 clones, more than 85% occurring once. The V gene end was trimmed by 3 bases and the J gene end by 5 bases; junction bases not matched to a gene: 9. The CDR3 extends over 14 amino acids. Germline assignment: CDR1 GTSNPN and CDR2 SVGIG (reference sequence). The J gene is TRBJ1-1, the V gene TRBV30, with 7 bases that match TRBD1. The clonotype comes from a human donor in good health. Some clones in this sample may be carry-over from other donors' samples. Sequencing used CD4+ T cells sorted from blood. This chain's CDR3 is CAWRVGGSGTEAFF. CDR3 DNA: TGTGCCTGGAGGGTAGGGGGCTCGGGGACTGAAGCTTTCTTT.